This is a list of T cell receptor beta chains from one sample in a study of cytotoxic CD8 clonotypes in ibrutinib-treated CLL. Method: immunoSEQ multiplex PCR; TCRdb's copy keeps in-frame clones and lacks some. Of about 300,000 clones listed, around 76% are singletons. The sequences come from PBMCs, collected at disease progression, from a patient treated with ibrutinib. Source of these receptors: a human donor with chronic lymphocytic leukemia. CDR3s include the opening cysteine and the closing phenylalanine or tryptophan. Fields, in order: clone size, V gene, J gene, D gene, CDR3 DNA, CDR3 protein. D genes are given only for firm matches. Size tells how often a clone was seen (once, few, many) or the class of an expanded clone, and some rows leave it out.

NA	TRBV11-2	TRBJ2-7	NA	TGTGCCAGCAGCTTAGTAGCACAGACCCTCGGACGATTCGGCGAGCAGTACTTC	CASSLVAQTLGRFGEQYF
NA	TRBV19	TRBJ2-7	TRBD1	TGTGCCAGTAGTAGAGGGGGACAGGGGGCCTACGAGCAGTACTTC	CASSRGGQGAYEQYF
once	TRBV9	TRBJ2-5	TRBD1	TGTGCCAGCACCCCAGGGGGAGCCGGACGGGAGACCCAGTACTTC	CASTPGGAGRETQYF
NA	TRBV14	TRBJ2-5	TRBD1	TGTGCCAGCAGCCAAGGGACAGGGGGCAGGTACCAAGAGACCCAGTACTTC	CASSQGTGGRYQETQYF
few	TRBV5-1	TRBJ1-1	NA	TGCGCCAGCAGCTTACCCGACGGGGGAGATACTGAAGCTTTCTTT	CASSLPDGGDTEAFF
NA	TRBV9	TRBJ2-1	NA	TGTGCCAGCAGCGTAGTTGGAAGCGCGGATGAGCAGTTCTTC	CASSVVGSADEQFF
NA	TRBV5-1	TRBJ2-3	NA	TGCGCCAGCAGCTTGCTCCCGACAAGCACAGATACGCAGTATTTT	CASSLLPTSTDTQYF
NA	TRBV21-1	TRBJ2-7	NA	TGTGCCAGCAGCAAAGGGGCAGACAGGATAAGGTCCTACGAGCAGTACTTC	CASSKGADRIRSYEQYF
once	TRBV7-9	TRBJ2-7	TRBD2	TGTGCCAGCAGCTCTTCCGGGACTAGCGGGGGGCTCTACTACGAGCAGTACTTC	CASSSSGTSGGLYYEQYF
NA	TRBV28	TRBJ2-1	NA	TGTGCCAGCAGTTTAGGGGCGCCGGGCGAGCAGTTCTTC	CASSLGAPGEQFF
few	TRBV9	TRBJ2-1	NA	TGTGCCAGCAGCGTAGGAGTCCCCCTCGATAAGAATGAGCAGTTCTTC	CASSVGVPLDKNEQFF
NA	TRBV18	TRBJ2-5	TRBD2	TGTGCCAGCTCACCCCTCAGCGGGGGCCAAGTGGCCCAGTACTTC	CASSPLSGGQVAQYF
NA	TRBV11-2	TRBJ2-5	NA	TGTGCCAGCAGCTTGGCACTAGCCCAAGAGACCCAGTACTTC	CASSLALAQETQYF
NA	TRBV9	TRBJ2-1	TRBD2	TGTGCCAGCAGCGGGTGGCGGGAGGGCAGTGAGCAGTTCTTC	CASSGWREGSEQFF
few	TRBV27	TRBJ2-7	TRBD1	TGTGCCAGCAGTATACGGGGACAGGGTGACCACGAGCAGTACTTC	CASSIRGQGDHEQYF
NA	TRBV7-9	TRBJ1-1	NA	TGTGCCAGCAGCTTCGGCGGACTCGGAGCTTTCTTT	CASSFGGLGAFF
NA	TRBV7-8	TRBJ1-2	NA	TGTGCCAGCAGCCCTACCGGGCTTTGGCGGGGAGGCTACACCTTC	CASSPTGLWRGGYTF
NA	TRBV11-3	TRBJ2-7	NA	TGTGCCAGCAGCTTAAGGTGGGGGACCACCTACGAGCAGTACTTC	CASSLRWGTTYEQYF
few	TRBV10-1	TRBJ2-3	NA	TGCGCCAGCAGTGACGCAAGCACAGATACGCAGTATTTT	CASSDASTDTQYF
NA	TRBV20-1	TRBJ1-1	TRBD1	TGCAGTGCGGGGACAGGATCTGAAGCTTTCTTT	CSAGTGSEAFF
NA	TRBV6-5	TRBJ1-5	NA	TGTGCCAGCAGCGCGGACTGGGAGAGGCCCCAGCATTTT	CASSADWERPQHF
NA	TRBV29-1	TRBJ2-1	TRBD2	TGCAGCGTTTCACTAGCGAGGGGTGAGCAGTTCTTC	CSVSLARGEQFF
NA	TRBV15	TRBJ2-1	TRBD2	TGTGCCACCAGCAGAGTGGGGACTAGCGATTACAATGAGCAGTTCTTC	CATSRVGTSDYNEQFF
NA	TRBV5-1	TRBJ2-7	NA	TGCGCCAGCAGCCCACAGGGAAGGTACGAGCAGTACTTC	CASSPQGRYEQYF
NA	TRBV6-5	TRBJ2-5	NA	TGTGCCAGCAGACGGACGCCCTCTCATCAGACCCAGTACTTC	CASRRTPSHQTQYF
NA	TRBV29-1	TRBJ2-3	TRBD2	TGCAGCGTTGGAGTAGGTAGCGGGAGGCCCAGAGGCACAGATACGCAGTATTTT	CSVGVGSGRPRGTDTQYF
NA	TRBV7-9	TRBJ2-7	NA	TGTGCCAGCACGAGCTTATCCGAGCAGTACTTC	CASTSLSEQYF
NA	TRBV5-6	TRBJ1-2	TRBD1	TGTGCCAGCAGCTGGACAGGGGGTCTAGCCTATGGCTACACCTTC	CASSWTGGLAYGYTF
NA	TRBV7-2	TRBJ1-2	TRBD1	TGTGCCAGCAGCTTAAGGGACAGCGTCTTCTATGGCTACACCTTC	CASSLRDSVFYGYTF
few	TRBV10-3	TRBJ2-7	TRBD1	TGTGCCATCAGTGCAGGACAGGGGGCCTACGAGCAGTACTTC	CAISAGQGAYEQYF
few	TRBV15	TRBJ2-5	TRBD2	TGTGCCACCAGCAGAATAGCGGGAGAAGAGACCCAGTACTTC	CATSRIAGEETQYF
NA	TRBV18	TRBJ1-5	NA	TGTGCCAGCTCACCCAGGGGATTACGACTTAACCAGCCCCAGCATTTT	CASSPRGLRLNQPQHF
NA	TRBV19	TRBJ1-5	NA	TGTGCCAGTAGTGTCGCCATTATGGGCAATCAGCCCCAGCATTTT	CASSVAIMGNQPQHF
NA	TRBV4-3	TRBJ2-5	TRBD2	TGCGCCAGCAGCCAAGACGGACTAGCGGGGAAGACCCAGTACTTC	CASSQDGLAGKTQYF
NA	TRBV9	TRBJ1-6	NA	TGTGCCAGCAGTCAGGGCGATTCACCCCTCCACTTT	CASSQGDSPLHF
once	TRBV7-3	TRBJ2-3	TRBD2	TGTGCCAGCAGTCAGCGGGGGGGCCAAGATACGCAGTATTTT	CASSQRGGQDTQYF
NA	TRBV9	TRBJ2-1	NA	TGTGCCAGCAGCGTAGGAAATGGGGGCTCCTACAATGAGCAGTTCTTC	CASSVGNGGSYNEQFF
NA	TRBV7-9	TRBJ2-2	NA	TGTGCCAGCAGCCCTCTCATCCGACAGGCGGGGTCCGGGGAGCTGTTTTTT	CASSPLIRQAGSGELFF
NA	TRBV6-6	TRBJ2-7	TRBD1	TGTGCCAGCAGGGGACAGGGAGGCGAGCAGTACTTC	CASRGQGGEQYF
NA	TRBV20-1	TRBJ1-4	NA	TGCAGTGCTAGAGTAGGAGGAAAAGGGTTTTTT	CSARVGGKGFF
once	TRBV5-4	TRBJ1-1	NA	TGTGCCAGCAGTTTTGACGGAAGCGCGAACACTGAAGCTTTCTTT	CASSFDGSANTEAFF
NA	TRBV27	TRBJ2-3	NA	TGTGCCAGCAGTGGGGACTTTTTAACAGATACGCAGTATTTT	CASSGDFLTDTQYF
NA	TRBV18	TRBJ2-4	TRBD1	TGTGCCAGCTCACCTACAGGGGTCGATAACATTCAGTACTTC	CASSPTGVDNIQYF
once	TRBV6-6	TRBJ2-7	TRBD2	TGTGCCAGCAGTACTACTAGCGGGTTTGTTAACGAGCAGTACTTC	CASSTTSGFVNEQYF
NA	TRBV4-3	TRBJ2-3	TRBD2	TGCGCCAGCAGCCAAGCAGTAGCGGGAGGCACAGATACGCAGTATTTT	CASSQAVAGGTDTQYF
NA	TRBV4-3	TRBJ1-1	NA	TGCGCCAGCAGCCAAGACGGAGCGGGCGGAAACACTGAAGCTTTCTTT	CASSQDGAGGNTEAFF
NA	TRBV6-5	TRBJ1-3	NA	TGTGCCAGCAGCGCGACTGGCTCTGGAAACACCATATATTTT	CASSATGSGNTIYF
NA	TRBV25-1	TRBJ2-3	TRBD2	TGTGCCAGCATGGCGACTAGCCTGTGGACAGATACGCAGTATTTT	CASMATSLWTDTQYF
NA	TRBV29-1	TRBJ2-7	TRBD2	TGCAGCGTTGTACGGGACCAATCGGGTCTGACTAGCGCTTACGAGCAGTACTTC	CSVVRDQSGLTSAYEQYF